The 10 T cell receptor beta chains below come from one sample, sequenced in a study of cytomegalovirus exposure and HLA in healthy donors. TCRdb's copy holds only in-frame clones and misses some; the assay was immunoSEQ multiplex PCR. The repertoire holds about 150,000 clones, with 87% as singletons. Sample: PBMCs. These receptors all come from a man between 18 and 35 years old in good health and CMV-seropositive.

The chain has TRBV29-1 and TRBJ2-7; possibly TRBD1 for D (5 bases). The CDR3 contains 13 residues. The germline CDR1 and CDR2 sequences are SQVTM and ANQGSEA. Trimming cost V 6 bases and J 4 bases, with 16 bases left between them. CDR3 region: CSVTLDRGYEQYF. CDR3 in DNA: TGCAGCGTCACCCTAGATAGGGGATACGAGCAGTACTTC.

The chain recombines TRBV13 with TRBJ2-2; TRBD2 agrees at 8 bases. V shed 5 bases, J shed 5 bases, and the junction held 7 bases outside the gene matches. Germline V gene lookup returns CDR1 PRHDT and CDR2 FYEKMQ (reference sequence). The CDR3 spans 15 residues. CDR3 bases: TGTGCCAGCAGCCCCAGCGGGGGTGGGACCGGGGAGCTGTTTTTT. Its protein is CASSPSGGGTGELFF.

This clone was counted only a few times. The V gene is TRBV2, the J gene TRBJ2-1; 7 bases are shared with TRBD2. CDR1 is SNHLY, CDR2 FYNNEI, per germline. This CDR3 comprises 15 residues. The V gene end was trimmed by 6 bases and the J gene end by 1 base; junction bases not matched to a gene: 6. CDR3 residues: CASRLALFSYNEQFF. The CDR3 DNA reads TGTGCCAGCAGACTAGCGCTATTTTCCTACAATGAGCAGTTCTTC.

The chain recombines TRBV4-1 with TRBJ2-1; a weak D match, TRBD1 (5 bases). CDR3 length: 17 residues. The germline V gene encodes CDR1 MGHRA and CDR2 YSYEKL. V was trimmed by 4 bases and J by 0 bases, leaving 16 bases between them. The CDR3 nucleotides are TGCGCCAGCAGCCGGACCAGGGCAGAGAGCTCCTACAATGAGCAGTTCTTC. Amino acid sequence: CASSRTRAESSYNEQFF.

J is TRBJ1-1 and V is TRBV27; a weak D match, TRBD1 (6 bases). The ends were cut back, 6 bases at V and 0 bases at J, with 14 bases in the middle. This CDR3 spans 15 amino acids. Germline CDR1 is MNHEY and CDR2 is SMNVEV (reference sequence). DNA for the CDR3: TGTGCCAGCAGCCTCGCCAGGGGAATGAACACTGAAGCTTTCTTT. It encodes CASSLARGMNTEAFF.

The chain carries TRBV5-1 and TRBJ1-2; 7 nucleotides agree with TRBD1. CDR1 is SGHRS and CDR2 is YFSETQ in the germline V gene. V lost 7 bases to trimming and J lost 0 bases; unmatched junction nucleotides: 6. The CDR3 extends over 14 amino acids. In DNA, the CDR3 is TGCGCCAGCGGGACAGCCCCCCCTAACTATGGCTACACCTTC. It specifies CASGTAPPNYGYTF. Filled out from reference TRBV5-1 and TRBJ1-2, the complete variable domain reads KAGVTQTPRYLIKTRGQQVTLSCSPISGHRSVSWYQQTPGQGLQFLFEYFSETQRNKGNFPGRFSGRQFSNSRSEMNVSTLELGDSALYLCASGTAPPNYGYTFGSGTRLTVV.

The DNA for the CDR3 is TGTGCCAGTAGCTTTCTAGCGGGAGTACTGGATGAGCAGTTCTTC. Protein: CASSFLAGVLDEQFF. V is TRBV19 and J is TRBJ2-1; 10 bases are shared with TRBD2. The junction had 10 bases not matched to a gene; V was cut back by 6 bases and J by 8 bases. The CDR3 runs 15 residues. Germline V CDR1 and CDR2: LNHDA, SQIVND (reference sequence).

The chain combines TRBV5-1 with TRBJ1-2; TRBD1 aligns across 12 bases. Germline assignment: CDR1 SGHRS and CDR2 YFSETQ. The CDR3 contains 14 residues. V lost 6 bases to trimming and J lost 8 bases; unmatched junction nucleotides: 8. For the CDR3, the DNA is TGCGCCAGCACCCCCGGGACAGGGGGCTTGGGCTACACCTTC. As protein: CASTPGTGGLGYTF.

This sequence joins TRBV13 and TRBJ2-7; tentatively, D is TRBD2 (5 bases). V lost 0 bases and J 8 bases, leaving 8 bases between the germline ends. Per germline, CDR1 PRHDT and CDR2 FYEKMQ (reference sequence). CDR3 size: 12 residues. The chain's CDR3 is CASSLGLAKQYF. The CDR3 region has the DNA TGTGCCAGCAGCTTAGGCCTAGCAAAGCAGTACTTC.

This chain joins TRBV14 and TRBJ2-2; D is possibly TRBD2 (5 bases). The CDR3 has 14 amino acids. CDR1 SGHDN and CDR2 FVKESK come from the germline V gene. V lost 7 bases to trimming and J lost 2 bases, with 11 bases between them. In DNA, the CDR3 is TGTGCCAGCACTCCCGGGAAAAACACCGGGGAGCTGTTTTTT. Its translation is CASTPGKNTGELFF.